Shown below are 32 T cell receptor beta chains from a single sample sequenced in a study of T cells after yellow fever vaccination. TCRdb reanalysed the 5' RACE reads using MiXCR and keeps one entry per CDR3 protein. The sample lists approximately 330,000 distinct CDR3 sequences, about 4% occurring once. Sequencing was performed on PBMCs, taken 5 days after the yellow fever booster vaccination. Every receptor here comes from a man aged 18-30 years who received the YFV17D yellow fever vaccine.

The chain joins TRBV28 to TRBJ1-5; 7 bases line up with TRBD1. CDR1 is MDHEN, CDR2 SYDVKM, per germline. V dropped 6 bases and J dropped 0; count of bases not matched to a gene: 11. This CDR3 spans 17 amino acids. Here the CDR3 reads CASSNRYWTGSNQPQHF. The CDR3 DNA reads as TGTGCCAGCAGCAACCGCTATTGGACAGGTAGCAATCAGCCCCAGCATTTT.

The V call is TRBV20-1, the J call TRBJ1-6, with D possibly matching TRBD1 (6 bases). Trimming pared 4 bases from V and 7 bases from J, leaving 11 bases between. Germline V gene lookup returns CDR1 DFQATT and CDR2 SNEGSKA (reference sequence). The CDR3 is 13 amino acids. CDR3 nucleotide sequence: TGCAGTGCTACGGACAGTGCGAATTCACCCCTCCACTTT. Its translation is CSATDSANSPLHF.

This clonotype has just a few counts. The chain recombines TRBV5-1 with TRBJ2-7; D gene uncertain. CDR1 is SGHRS, CDR2 YFSETQ, per germline. CDR3 length equals 13 residues. V was shortened by 0 bases and J by 5 bases, with 9 bases between the two germline ends. In DNA form, the CDR3 reads TGCGCCAGCAGCTTGGGCCTTATCGACGAGCAGTACTTC. Translated, it gives CASSLGLIDEQYF.

This clonotype was found many times. V and J are TRBV4-3 and TRBJ2-5; D remains ambiguous. The V gene lost 0 bases and the J gene lost 7 bases, with 9 bases spanning the gap. The CDR3 is 13 amino acids. CDR1 is LGHNA and CDR2 is YSLEER in the germline V gene. CDR3 sequence: CASSQEALGTQYF. The CDR3 DNA is TGCGCCAGCAGCCAAGAGGCATTAGGGACCCAGTACTTC.

This clonotype was picked up many times. The chain employs TRBV7-2 and TRBJ2-7, with D uncertain. Germline V gene data show CDR1 as SGHTA and CDR2 as FQGNSA. This CDR3 is 14 amino acids long. The germline V and J ends were trimmed by 4 bases and 5 bases, with 15 bases remaining between them. CDR3 in DNA: TGTGCCAGCAGCTCATGGAAGGGTGTCCACGAGCAGTACTTC. It translates to CASSSWKGVHEQYF.

The chain links TRBV6-2 or TRBV6-3 to TRBJ1-4; the match to TRBD1 covers 8 bases. Germline V gene sequence: CDR1 MNHEY, CDR2 SVGEGT. The CDR3 length is 13 residues. The ends lost 6 bases at V and 7 bases at J; junction bases unmatched: 4. The CDR3 loop reads CASRPGGGEKLFF. The CDR3, as DNA: TGTGCCAGCAGACCAGGGGGCGGTGAAAAACTGTTTTTT.

The CDR3 reads CASSFRTGQIQYF. The DNA for the CDR3 is TGTGCCAGCAGCTTCCGGACAGGGCAAATTCAGTACTTC. This chain uses TRBV7-2 with TRBJ2-4, with 8 positions matching TRBD1. Per the germline V gene, CDR1 is SGHTA and CDR2 is FQGNSA. V was clipped by 3 bases and J by 10 bases; unmatched bases: 5. CDR3 length: 13 amino acids.

This clonotype was recorded many times. Because the CDR3's place on the DNA is in doubt, the DNA is left out and the CDR3 is given as listed by TCRdb. This chain uses TRBV5-1 with TRBJ2-2; the table's D gene call, TRBD1, was not cross checked with the DNA. The CDR3 comprises 16 residues, both ends counted. Germline CDR1 is SGHRS and CDR2 is YFSETQ. CDR3: CASSSSDSSNTGELFF.

This clonotype was counted many times. V and J are TRBV7-9 and TRBJ1-2; D gene unclear. With 1 base removed from V and 2 bases from J, the gap between germline ends came to 8 bases. The CDR3 covers 14 residues. Per the germline V gene, CDR1 is SEHNR and CDR2 is FQNEAQ (reference sequence). The CDR3 coding sequence is TGTGCCAGCAGCTTAGTATATGAGAACTATGGCTACACCTTC. It yields the protein CASSLVYENYGYTF. Based on the CDR3 plus reference TRBV7-9 and TRBJ1-2, the full variable domain is DTGVSQNPRHKITKRGQNVTFRCDPISEHNRLYWYRQTLGQGPEFLTYFQNEAQLEKSRLLSDRFSAERPKGSFSTLEIQRTEQGDSAMYLCASSLVYENYGYTFGSGTRLTVV.

This clonotype was recorded a few times. The V call is TRBV20-1, the J call TRBJ2-4; D is unclear. The germline V gene encodes CDR1 DFQATT and CDR2 SNEGSKA (reference sequence). The ends were cut back, 3 bases at V and 8 bases at J, with 8 bases in the middle. The CDR3 is 11 amino acids. Here the CDR3 reads CSASPSDIQYF. For the CDR3, the DNA is TGCAGTGCTAGCCCCTCAGACATTCAGTACTTC.

This clonotype was recorded a few times. The chain couples TRBV9 to TRBJ2-3; TRBD1 matches at 8 bases. CDR1 and CDR2 (germline): SGDLS, YYNGEE. Trimming took 4 bases from V and 5 from J; bases not matched to a gene: 9. This CDR3 region has 15 residues. This chain's CDR3 is CASSLQGVVGDTQYF. CDR3 DNA sequence: TGTGCCAGCAGCCTACAGGGGGTGGTGGGAGATACGCAGTATTTT.

This clonotype was found many times. This sequence joins TRBV20-1 and TRBJ2-3, with 10 nucleotides matching TRBD1. The length of the CDR3 is 13 residues. Germline CDR1 is DFQATT and CDR2 is SNEGSKA (reference sequence). V was clipped by 6 bases and J by 4 bases; unmatched bases: 4. DNA for the CDR3: TGCAGTGCCCCGACAGGGGGCGCAGATACGCAGTATTTT. Its translation: CSAPTGGADTQYF.

Points on this clonotype: The CDR3 ends on some other residue instead of the conserved phenylalanine or tryptophan, so this is likely a read error. The chain links TRBV10-3 to TRBJ2-5, with D unclear. Per germline, CDR1 ENHRY and CDR2 SYGVKD. With 0 bases removed from V and 4 bases from J, the gap between germline ends came to 3 bases. The CDR3 loop spans 12 amino acids. CDR3 loop: CAISESRETQYS. The CDR3 DNA reads TGTGCCATCAGTGAGTCGAGAGAGACCCAGTACTCC.

V usage is TRBV14 and J usage is TRBJ2-2, with TRBD1 matching 8 bases. V dropped 2 bases and J dropped 5; count of bases not matched to a gene: 7. Germline CDR1 is SGHDN and CDR2 is FVKESK. The CDR3 runs 16 residues. The CDR3 nucleotides are TGTGCCAGCAGCCAAAGGCAGGGGGCATGGACCGGGGAGCTGTTTTTT. Translation gives CASSQRQGAWTGELFF.

Only a few counts were recorded for this clonotype. The rearrangement uses TRBV7-9 and TRBJ2-2, with 8 bases aligning to TRBD2. V trimming: 8 bases; J trimming: 0 bases; junction bases outside the gene matches: 2. Germline assignment: CDR1 SEHNR and CDR2 FQNEAQ (reference sequence). The CDR3 is made up of 14 amino acids. The CDR3 is CASAGGANTGELFF. The CDR3 coding sequence is TGTGCCAGCGCGGGGGGCGCGAACACCGGGGAGCTGTTTTTT.

This clonotype was counted a few times. The genes are TRBV5-1 and TRBJ2-3; 12 nucleotides match TRBD2. The CDR3 length is 21 residues. V lost 0 bases to trimming and J lost 0 bases; unmatched junction nucleotides: 14. Germline V CDR1 and CDR2: SGHRS, YFSETQ. The CDR3 spells CASSLADRTSGKFPSTDTQYF. DNA for the CDR3: TGCGCCAGCAGCTTGGCCGATAGGACTAGCGGGAAATTTCCTAGCACAGATACGCAGTATTTT.

The chain uses TRBV20-1 and TRBJ2-2, with 7 bases lining up with TRBD1. Germline V gene lookup returns CDR1 DFQATT and CDR2 SNEGSKA (reference sequence). This CDR3 has 15 amino acids. The CDR3, as DNA: TGCAGCGGGGCTGTGGGACAGATGAACACCGGGGAGCTGTTTTTT. Its protein is CSGAVGQMNTGELFF.

The sample holds a few counts of this clonotype. The chain joins TRBV27 to TRBJ2-2; D remains ambiguous. Trimming took 4 bases from V and 7 from J, leaving 7 bases between them. Germline CDR1 MNHEY, CDR2 SMNVEV (reference sequence). CDR3 length: 12 residues. In DNA form, the CDR3 reads TGTGCCAGCAGTTACACTCGCGGGGAGCTGTTTTTT. As protein: CASSYTRGELFF.

This clonotype was detected a few times. The chain combines TRBV7-3 with TRBJ2-2, with D hard to call. The V end lost 2 bases, the J end lost 1 base, and 5 bases lay between the germline ends. Germline CDR1 and CDR2: SGHTA and FQGTGA. The CDR3 has 14 residues. Here the CDR3 DNA reads TGTGCCAGCAGCTTACTTGGGAACACCGGGGAGCTGTTTTTT. Encoded protein: CASSLLGNTGELFF.

This clonotype showed up many times. The chain combines TRBV7-9 with TRBJ2-5; 7 bases agree with TRBD2. Trimming took 6 bases from V and 6 from J; bases not matched to a gene: 7. The CDR3 totals 13 residues. Germline CDR1 SEHNR, CDR2 FQNEAQ (reference sequence). The CDR3 nucleotides read TGTGCCAGCAGTGACCGGGACTATCAGACCCAGTACTTC. As protein: CASSDRDYQTQYF.

This clonotype was seen a few times. This chain joins TRBV7-9 and TRBJ2-2; D call uncertain. V lost 4 bases and J lost 6, with 6 bases in between. CDR3 length equals 12 residues. Germline V CDR1 and CDR2: SEHNR, FQNEAQ (reference sequence). CDR3 amino acids: CASSSRPGELFF. The CDR3, as DNA: TGTGCCAGCAGCTCAAGGCCCGGGGAGCTGTTTTTT.

The chain is built from TRBV5-4 and TRBJ2-1; 11 positions agree with TRBD2. The CDR3 sequence is 16 residues long. Germline CDR1 is SGHNT and CDR2 is YYREEE (reference sequence). V dropped 3 bases and J dropped 8; count of bases not matched to a gene: 10. The CDR3 spells CASSSAPGLAVHEQFF. CDR3 coding DNA: TGTGCCAGCAGCTCGGCTCCGGGACTAGCGGTCCATGAGCAGTTCTTC.

This chain links TRBV5-1 with TRBJ2-1, with D possibly being TRBD1 (6 bases). The CDR3 is 16 residues long. The germline gives CDR1 SGHRS, CDR2 YFSETQ. V shed 4 bases and J shed 4 bases, with 18 bases lying between them. CDR3 sequence reads: CASSTQQGRVYNEQFF. CDR3 bases: TGCGCCAGCAGCACCCAACAGGGTCGGGTATACAATGAGCAGTTCTTC.

CDR3 region: CASSGLASGSQETQYF. In DNA form, the CDR3 reads TGTGCCAGCAGCGGGCTGGCTAGCGGGAGCCAAGAGACCCAGTACTTC. The chain is built from TRBV5-6 and TRBJ2-5; TRBD2 aligns across 10 bases. The CDR3 is 16 residues long. The germline gives CDR1 SGHDT, CDR2 YYEEEE. V dropped 4 bases and J dropped 1; count of bases not matched to a gene: 7. The variable domain in full, completed from reference TRBV5-6 and TRBJ2-5, reads DAGVTQSPTHLIKTRGQQVTLRCSPKSGHDTVSWYQQALGQGPQFIFQYYEEEERQRGNFPDRFSGHQFPNYSSELNVNALLLGDSALYLCASSGLASGSQETQYFGPGTRLLVL.

This clonotype was counted between two and nine times. The V call is TRBV11-2, the J call TRBJ1-6; possible D gene TRBD1, 5 bases. The length of the CDR3 is 13 residues. Between the trimmed V and J ends, which lost 3 bases and 10 bases, there was a span of 10 bases. Germline assignment: CDR1 SGHAT and CDR2 FQNNGV. The CDR3 sequence: CASSFRQNSPLHF. CDR3 sequence (DNA): TGTGCCAGCAGCTTTAGACAGAACTCACCCCTCCACTTT.

This clonotype turned up a few times. The rearrangement joins TRBV19 to TRBJ2-2, with D uncertain. The CDR3 loop spans 15 amino acids. Trimming cost V 4 bases and J 0 bases, with 9 bases left between them. Germline-derived CDR1 and CDR2 are LNHDA and SQIVND (reference sequence). The CDR3 sequence: CASSKGVTNTGELFF. The CDR3 coding sequence is TGTGCCAGTAGTAAGGGTGTTACGAACACCGGGGAGCTGTTTTTT.

This clonotype was counted between two and nine times. The V call is TRBV18, the J call TRBJ2-4, with TRBD1 as a possible D gene (6 bases). V lost 0 bases and J lost 3, with 6 bases in between. This CDR3 comprises 14 residues. The germline gives CDR1 KGHSH, CDR2 LQKENI. CDR3 residues: CASSPPGGKNIQYF. CDR3 coding DNA: TGTGCCAGCTCACCACCAGGGGGCAAAAACATTCAGTACTTC.

This clonotype has more than one count but fewer than ten. This chain links TRBV5-6 with TRBJ2-7, with a tentative D call TRBD2 (5 bases). Germline V gives CDR1 SGHDT, CDR2 YYEEEE. This CDR3 has 16 amino acids. Trimming stripped 0 bases from V and 0 bases from J, with 13 bases between. The CDR3 sequence is CASSLEAAATSYEQYV. The CDR3 coding sequence is TGTGCCAGCAGCTTGGAAGCGGCAGCTACCTCCTACGAGCAGTACGTC.

This clonotype has at least ten counts. The chain employs TRBV2 and TRBJ2-5; D possibly uses TRBD1 or TRBD2 (7 bases each). Germline loops: CDR1 SNHLY, CDR2 FYNNEI. The CDR3 loop spans 14 amino acids. Between the trimmed V and J ends, which lost 2 bases and 3 bases, there was a span of 10 bases. The CDR3 here is CASSEQGGEETQYF. DNA of the CDR3: TGTGCCAGCAGTGAACAGGGGGGGGAAGAGACCCAGTACTTC.

This clonotype was picked up many times. V gene TRBV29-1 combines with J gene TRBJ2-1; the match to TRBD2 covers 11 bases. Germline assignment: CDR1 SQVTM and CDR2 ANQGSEA. Losses at the gene ends were 6 bases for V and 12 bases for J; bases not matched to a gene: 10. The CDR3 loop spans 13 amino acids. CDR3 in amino acids: CSVSSGGPLGQFF. DNA of the CDR3: TGCAGCGTGTCTAGCGGGGGGCCCTTAGGGCAGTTCTTC.

Only a few counts were recorded for this clonotype. The chain carries TRBV5-1 and TRBJ1-1; D is ambiguous. V was trimmed by 0 bases and J by 1 base, leaving 7 bases between them. Per germline, CDR1 SGHRS and CDR2 YFSETQ. The CDR3 sequence is 14 residues long. CDR3 sequence: CASSLDSWNTEAFF. For the CDR3, the DNA is TGCGCCAGCAGCTTGGACTCCTGGAACACTGAAGCTTTCTTT.

This clonotype was seen repeatedly, ten times or more. The V gene is TRBV9, the J gene TRBJ1-6, with D possibly TRBD1 on 5 matching bases. Germline V gene sequence: CDR1 SGDLS, CDR2 YYNGEE. This CDR3 contains 15 residues. V was pared by 0 bases and J by 1 base, with 5 bases between. CDR3 protein: CASSVGQSYNSPLHF. The CDR3 DNA reads TGTGCCAGCAGCGTAGGACAGTCCTATAATTCACCCCTCCACTTT.